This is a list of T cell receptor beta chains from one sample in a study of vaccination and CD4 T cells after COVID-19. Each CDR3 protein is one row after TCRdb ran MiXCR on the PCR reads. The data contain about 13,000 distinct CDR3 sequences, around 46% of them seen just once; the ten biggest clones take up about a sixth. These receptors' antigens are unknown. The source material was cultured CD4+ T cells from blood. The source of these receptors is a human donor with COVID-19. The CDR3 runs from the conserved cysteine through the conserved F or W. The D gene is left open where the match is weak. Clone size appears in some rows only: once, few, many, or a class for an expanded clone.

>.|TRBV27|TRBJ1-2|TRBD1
CASSLLGQGAGTYYGYTF
TGTGCCAGCAGTTTACTGGGACAGGGTGCTGGGACCTACTATGGCTACACCTTC
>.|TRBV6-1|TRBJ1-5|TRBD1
CASEQGTTRSQPQHF
TGTGCCAGCGAACAGGGGACAACACGAAGTCAGCCCCAGCATTTT
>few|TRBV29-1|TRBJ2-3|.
CSVETDTSTDTQYF
TGCAGCGTTGAGACGGACACTAGCACAGATACGCAGTATTTT
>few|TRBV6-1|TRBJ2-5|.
CASSPPGRSETQYF
TGTGCCAGCAGTCCCCCCGGCAGATCGGAGACCCAGTACTTC
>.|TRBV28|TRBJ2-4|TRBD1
CASKTGENIQYF
TGTGCCAGCAAGACAGGGGAAAACATTCAGTACTTC
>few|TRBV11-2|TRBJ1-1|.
CASSPPRAALAEAFF
TGTGCCAGCAGCCCCCCAAGGGCGGCATTGGCTGAAGCTTTCTTT
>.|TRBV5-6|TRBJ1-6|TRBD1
CASSTYRTGSSSYNSPLHF
TGTGCCAGCAGCACCTATAGGACAGGGTCTTCCTCCTATAATTCACCCCTCCACTTT
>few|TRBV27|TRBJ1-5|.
CASSSQRAVKIFGNQPQHF
TGTGCCAGCAGTTCCCAACGGGCCGTAAAAATCTTTGGCAATCAGCCCCAGCATTTT
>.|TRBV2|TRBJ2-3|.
CASSGTPEPTDTQYF
TGTGCCAGCTCCGGGACCCCCGAGCCCACAGATACGCAGTATTTT
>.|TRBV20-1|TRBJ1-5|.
CSAGGAGNQPQHF
TGCAGTGCGGGTGGGGCCGGCAATCAGCCCCAGCATTTT